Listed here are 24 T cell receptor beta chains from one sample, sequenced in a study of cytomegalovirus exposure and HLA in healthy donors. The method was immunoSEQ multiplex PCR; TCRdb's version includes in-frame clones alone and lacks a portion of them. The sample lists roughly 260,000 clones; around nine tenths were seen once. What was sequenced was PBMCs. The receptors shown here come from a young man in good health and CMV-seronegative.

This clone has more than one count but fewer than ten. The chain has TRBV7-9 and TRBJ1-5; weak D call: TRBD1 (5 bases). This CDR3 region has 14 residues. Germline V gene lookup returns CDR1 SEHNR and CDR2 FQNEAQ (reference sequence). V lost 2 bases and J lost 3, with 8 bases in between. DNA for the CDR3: TGTGCCAGCAGCTTAAGGGGTAACAATCAGCCCCAGCATTTT. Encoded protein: CASSLRGNNQPQHF.

The CDR3 bases are TGTGCCAGCAGCTTAGTACTTTGGAGCTCCTACGAGCAGTACTTC. It yields the protein CASSLVLWSSYEQYF. This chain connects TRBV11-2 to TRBJ2-7; no firm D call. The V gene lost 1 base and the J gene lost 0 bases, with 10 bases spanning the gap. Germline V gene data show CDR1 as SGHAT and CDR2 as FQNNGV. The CDR3 is 15 amino acids.

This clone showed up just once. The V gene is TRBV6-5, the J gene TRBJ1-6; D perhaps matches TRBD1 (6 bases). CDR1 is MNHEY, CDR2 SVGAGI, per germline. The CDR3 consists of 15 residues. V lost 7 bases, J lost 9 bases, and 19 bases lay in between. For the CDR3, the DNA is TGTGCCAGCACCGAACAGGGACATCTCGGTTCACCCCTCCACTTT. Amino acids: CASTEQGHLGSPLHF.

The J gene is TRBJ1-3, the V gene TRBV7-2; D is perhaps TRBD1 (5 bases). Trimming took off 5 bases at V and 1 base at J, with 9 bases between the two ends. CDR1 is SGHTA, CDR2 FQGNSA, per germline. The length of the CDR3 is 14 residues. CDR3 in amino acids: CASSPQVSGNTIYF. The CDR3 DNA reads TGTGCCAGCAGCCCACAGGTTTCTGGAAACACCATATATTTT.

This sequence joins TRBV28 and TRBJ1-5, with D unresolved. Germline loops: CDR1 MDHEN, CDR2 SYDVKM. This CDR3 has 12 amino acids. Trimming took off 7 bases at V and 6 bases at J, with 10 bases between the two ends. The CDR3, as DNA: TGTGCCAGCACTCCCCGGGGTCAGCCCCAGCATTTT. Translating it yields CASTPRGQPQHF.

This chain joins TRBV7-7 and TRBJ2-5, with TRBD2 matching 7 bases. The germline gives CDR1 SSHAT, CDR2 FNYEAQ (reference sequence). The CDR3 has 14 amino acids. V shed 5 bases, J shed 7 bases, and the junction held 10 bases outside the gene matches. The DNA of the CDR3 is TGTGCCAGCAGCCCTACGGGAGGCCCCAGGACCCAGTACTTC. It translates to CASSPTGGPRTQYF.

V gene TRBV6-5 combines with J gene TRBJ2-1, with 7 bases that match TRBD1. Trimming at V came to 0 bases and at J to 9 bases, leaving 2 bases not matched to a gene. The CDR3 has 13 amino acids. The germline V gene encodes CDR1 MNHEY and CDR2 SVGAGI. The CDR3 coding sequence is TGTGCCAGCAGTTACTCCCGGGACAGTGAGCAGTTCTTC. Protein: CASSYSRDSEQFF.

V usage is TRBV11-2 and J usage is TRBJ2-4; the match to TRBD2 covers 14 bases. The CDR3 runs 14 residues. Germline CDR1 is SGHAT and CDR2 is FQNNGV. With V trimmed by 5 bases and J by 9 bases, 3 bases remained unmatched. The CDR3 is CASSGLAGGAIQYF. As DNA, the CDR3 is TGTGCCAGCAGCGGACTAGCGGGAGGAGCCATTCAGTACTTC.

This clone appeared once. The CDR3 DNA follows: TGCGCCAGCAGCTTGGCCTATAAGGGCGGGGGGGAAGAGACCCAGTACTTC. Its translation: CASSLAYKGGGEETQYF. J is TRBJ2-5 and V is TRBV5-1, with 9 bases identical to TRBD2. Unmatched junction bases numbered 9, after V lost 0 bases and J lost 3 bases. In germline, CDR1 is SGHRS, CDR2 YFSETQ. The CDR3 consists of 17 residues.

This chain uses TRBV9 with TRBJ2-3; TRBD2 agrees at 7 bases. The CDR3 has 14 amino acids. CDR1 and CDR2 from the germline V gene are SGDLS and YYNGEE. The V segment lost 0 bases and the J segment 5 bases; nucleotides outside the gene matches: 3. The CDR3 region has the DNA TGTGCCAGCAGCGTAGTGGCTAGCGGAGATACGCAGTATTTT. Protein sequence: CASSVVASGDTQYF. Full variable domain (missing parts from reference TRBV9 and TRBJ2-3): DSGVTQTPKHLITATGQRVTLRCSPRSGDLSVYWYQQSLDQGLQFLIQYYNGEERAKGNILERFSAQQFPDLHSELNLSSLELGDSALYFCASSVVASGDTQYFGPGTRLTVL.

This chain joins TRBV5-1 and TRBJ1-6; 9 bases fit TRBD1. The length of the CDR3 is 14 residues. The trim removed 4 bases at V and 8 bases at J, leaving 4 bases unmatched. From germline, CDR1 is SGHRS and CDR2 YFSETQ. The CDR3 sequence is CASSQGQGYSPLHF. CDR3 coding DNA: TGCGCCAGCAGCCAAGGACAGGGGTATTCACCCCTCCACTTT.

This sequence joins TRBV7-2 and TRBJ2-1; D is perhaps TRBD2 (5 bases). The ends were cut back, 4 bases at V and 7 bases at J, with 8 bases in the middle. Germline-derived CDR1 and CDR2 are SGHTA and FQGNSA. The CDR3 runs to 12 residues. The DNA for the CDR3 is TGTGCCAGCAGCTCGGACTTAAATGAGCAGTTCTTC. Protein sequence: CASSSDLNEQFF.

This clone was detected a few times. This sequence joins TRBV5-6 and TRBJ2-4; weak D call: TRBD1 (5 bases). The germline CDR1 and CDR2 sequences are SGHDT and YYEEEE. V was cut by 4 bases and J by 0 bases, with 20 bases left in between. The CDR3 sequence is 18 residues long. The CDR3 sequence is CASSRKNTGVLAKNIQYF. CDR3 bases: TGTGCCAGCAGCCGTAAAAACACAGGAGTACTAGCCAAAAACATTCAGTACTTC.

CDR3 residues: CASSTTGYQPQHF. CDR3 DNA sequence: TGTGCCAGCAGTACGACAGGTTATCAGCCCCAGCATTTT. The chain couples TRBV6-5 to TRBJ1-5; possible D gene TRBD1, 6 bases. The CDR3 sequence is 13 residues long. The ends were cut back, 5 bases at V and 5 bases at J, with 10 bases in the middle. The germline gives CDR1 MNHEY, CDR2 SVGAGI.

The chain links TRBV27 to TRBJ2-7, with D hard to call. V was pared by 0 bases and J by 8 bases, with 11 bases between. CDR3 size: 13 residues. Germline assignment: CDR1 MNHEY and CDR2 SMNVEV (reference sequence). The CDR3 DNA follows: TGTGCCAGCAGTTTATCCCCGACTTCTCAGCAGTACTTC. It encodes CASSLSPTSQQYF.

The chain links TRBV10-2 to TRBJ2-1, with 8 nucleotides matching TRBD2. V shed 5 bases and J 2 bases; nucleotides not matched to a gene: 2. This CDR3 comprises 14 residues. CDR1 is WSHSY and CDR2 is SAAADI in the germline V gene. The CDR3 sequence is CASSPGLAYNEQFF. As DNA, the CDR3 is TGCGCCAGCAGTCCGGGACTAGCCTACAATGAGCAGTTCTTC.

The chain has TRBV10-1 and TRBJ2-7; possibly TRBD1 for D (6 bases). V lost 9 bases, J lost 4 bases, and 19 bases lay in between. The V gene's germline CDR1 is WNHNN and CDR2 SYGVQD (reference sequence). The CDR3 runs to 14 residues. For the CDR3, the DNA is TGCGCCAGTTCCCGGGACACAACTCTGTACGAGCAGTACTTC. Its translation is CASSRDTTLYEQYF.

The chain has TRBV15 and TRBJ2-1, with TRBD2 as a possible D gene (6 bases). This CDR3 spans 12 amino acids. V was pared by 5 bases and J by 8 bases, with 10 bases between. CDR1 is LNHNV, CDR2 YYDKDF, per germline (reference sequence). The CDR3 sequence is CATSHRDYEQFF. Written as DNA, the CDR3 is TGTGCCACCAGCCACCGGGACTATGAGCAGTTCTTC.

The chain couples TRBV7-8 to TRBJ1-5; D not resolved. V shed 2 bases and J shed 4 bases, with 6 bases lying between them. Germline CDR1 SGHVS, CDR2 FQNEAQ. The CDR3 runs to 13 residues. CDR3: CASSLPGNQPQHF. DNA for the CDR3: TGTGCCAGCAGCTTACCGGGGAATCAGCCCCAGCATTTT.

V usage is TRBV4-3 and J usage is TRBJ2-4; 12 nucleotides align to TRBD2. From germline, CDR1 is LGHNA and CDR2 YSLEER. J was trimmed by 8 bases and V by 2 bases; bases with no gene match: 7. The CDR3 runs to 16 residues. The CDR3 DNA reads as TGCGCCAGCAGCCAAATGGCTAGCGGGAGGGCCGACATTCAGTACTTC. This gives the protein CASSQMASGRADIQYF.

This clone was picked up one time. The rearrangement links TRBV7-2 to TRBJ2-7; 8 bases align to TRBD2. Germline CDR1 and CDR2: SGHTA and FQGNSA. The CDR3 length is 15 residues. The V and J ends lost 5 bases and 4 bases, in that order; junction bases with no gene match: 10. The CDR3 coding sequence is TGTGCCAGCAGCCCCCGAGCGGGAGCGATTTACGAGCAGTACTTC. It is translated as CASSPRAGAIYEQYF.

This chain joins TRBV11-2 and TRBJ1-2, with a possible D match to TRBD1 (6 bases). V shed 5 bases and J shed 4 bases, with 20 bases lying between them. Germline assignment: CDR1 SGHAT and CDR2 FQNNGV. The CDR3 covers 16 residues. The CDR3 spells CASSPFGVRGLYGYTF. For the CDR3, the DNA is TGTGCCAGCAGCCCTTTTGGAGTCAGGGGCCTCTATGGCTACACCTTC.

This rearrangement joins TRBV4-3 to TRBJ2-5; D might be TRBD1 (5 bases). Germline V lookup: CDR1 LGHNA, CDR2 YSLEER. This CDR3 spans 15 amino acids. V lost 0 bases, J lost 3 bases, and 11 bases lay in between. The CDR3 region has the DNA TGCGCCAGCAGCCAAGAGTGGGGCAGGGAAGAGACCCAGTACTTC. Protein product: CASSQEWGREETQYF.

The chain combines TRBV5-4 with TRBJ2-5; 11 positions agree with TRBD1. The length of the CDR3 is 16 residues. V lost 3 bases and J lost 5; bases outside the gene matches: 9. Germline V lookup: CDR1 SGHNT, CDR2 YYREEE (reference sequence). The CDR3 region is CASSSRTGGRQETQYF. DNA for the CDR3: TGTGCCAGCAGCTCGCGGACAGGGGGCAGGCAGGAGACCCAGTACTTC. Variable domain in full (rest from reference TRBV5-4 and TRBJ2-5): ETGVTQSPTHLIKTRGQQVTLRCSSQSGHNTVSWYQQALGQGPQFIFQYYREEENGRGNFPPRFSGLQFPNYSSELNVNALELDDSALYLCASSSRTGGRQETQYFGPGTRLLVL.